This T cell receptor beta chain derives from a study of blood T cell repertoires in COVID-19. This CDR3 is 14 amino acids long. Deletions cut 6 bases from V and 5 bases from J, with 16 bases between. The germline CDR1 and CDR2 sequences are ENHRY and SYGVKD. The table came from immunoSEQ multiplex PCR; TCRdb's copy has only in-frame clones and leaves some out. The sample consists of some 100,000 clones, over 85% of them appearing once. The chain couples TRBV10-3 to TRBJ2-5; D possibly corresponds to TRBD2 (6 bases). The TCR sequence derives from an older man with acute or convalescent COVID-19. Sequencing was carried out using peripheral blood. The CDR3 here is CAIRAGGAGETQYF. In DNA, the CDR3 is TGTGCCATCAGGGCCGGAGGGGCTGGGGAGACCCAGTACTTC.